The present T cell receptor beta chain was sequenced within a study of preoperative IRX-2 immunotherapy in early breast cancer. Treatment defined: preoperative locoregional IRX-2 cytokine immunotherapy. Samples came from a phase Ib trial of preoperative locoregional IRX-2 cytokine immunotherapy. Libraries were prepared by immunoSEQ multiplex PCR; TCRdb keeps only in-frame clonotypes and omits some of them. The data hold about 23,000 clones, with around 91% observed a single time. This clone is a singleton in its sample. The CDR3 is 13 amino acids. Germline lookup yields CDR1 MNHEY and CDR2 SVGAGI. Trimming took off 0 bases at V and 8 bases at J, with 5 bases between the two ends.

This TCR came from a human donor with breast cancer. The chain recombines TRBV6-5 with TRBJ1-6, with D maybe TRBD1 (5 bases). Sequencing was performed on tumor tissue, taken after IRX-2 immunotherapy. CDR3 sequence: CASSYSGDSPLHF. CDR3 coding DNA: TGTGCCAGCAGTTACTCGGGGGATTCACCCCTCCACTTT.